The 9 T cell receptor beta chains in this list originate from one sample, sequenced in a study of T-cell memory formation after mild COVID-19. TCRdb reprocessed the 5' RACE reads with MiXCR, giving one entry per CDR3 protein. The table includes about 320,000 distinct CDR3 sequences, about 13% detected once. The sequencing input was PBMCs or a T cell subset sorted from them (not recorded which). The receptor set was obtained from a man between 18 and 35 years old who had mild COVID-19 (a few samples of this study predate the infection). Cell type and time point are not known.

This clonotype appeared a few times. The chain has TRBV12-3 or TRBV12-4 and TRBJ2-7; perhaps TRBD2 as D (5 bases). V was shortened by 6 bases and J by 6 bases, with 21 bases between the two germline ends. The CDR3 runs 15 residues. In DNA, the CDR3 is TGTGCCAGCAGGATAGGACTTCAAGCCGTTGGCGAGCAGTACTTC. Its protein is CASRIGLQAVGEQYF.

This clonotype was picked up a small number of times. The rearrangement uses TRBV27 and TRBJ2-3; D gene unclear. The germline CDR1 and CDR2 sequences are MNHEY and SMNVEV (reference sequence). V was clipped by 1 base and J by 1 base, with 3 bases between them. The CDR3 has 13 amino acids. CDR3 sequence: CASSLFGTDTQYF. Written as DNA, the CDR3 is TGTGCCAGCAGTTTATTTGGCACAGATACGCAGTATTTT.

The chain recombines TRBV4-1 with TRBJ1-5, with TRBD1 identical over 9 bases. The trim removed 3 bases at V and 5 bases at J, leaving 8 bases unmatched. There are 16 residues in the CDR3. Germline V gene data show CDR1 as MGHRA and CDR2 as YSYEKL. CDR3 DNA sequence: TGCGCCAGCAGCCAGACGCCGGGACAGGGAGATCAGCCCCAGCATTTT. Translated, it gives CASSQTPGQGDQPQHF.

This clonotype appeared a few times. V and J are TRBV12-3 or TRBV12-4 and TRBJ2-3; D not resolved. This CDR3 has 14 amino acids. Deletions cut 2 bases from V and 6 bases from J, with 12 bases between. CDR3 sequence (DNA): TGTGCCAGCAGTTTATCGGCGCACGCGGATACGCAGTATTTT. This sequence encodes CASSLSAHADTQYF.

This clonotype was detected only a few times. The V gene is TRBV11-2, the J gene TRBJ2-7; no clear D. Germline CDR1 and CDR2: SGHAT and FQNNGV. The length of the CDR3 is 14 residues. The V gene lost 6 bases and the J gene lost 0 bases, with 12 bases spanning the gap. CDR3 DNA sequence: TGTGCCAGCAGTCGGATAGAGAGCTCCTACGAGCAGTACTTC. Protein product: CASSRIESSYEQYF. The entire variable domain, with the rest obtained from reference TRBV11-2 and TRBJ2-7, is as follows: EAGVAQSPRYKIIEKRQSVAFWCNPISGHATLYWYQQILGQGPKLLIQFQNNGVVDDSQLPKDRFSAERLKGVDSTLKIQPAKLEDSAVYLCASSRIESSYEQYFGPGTRLTVT.

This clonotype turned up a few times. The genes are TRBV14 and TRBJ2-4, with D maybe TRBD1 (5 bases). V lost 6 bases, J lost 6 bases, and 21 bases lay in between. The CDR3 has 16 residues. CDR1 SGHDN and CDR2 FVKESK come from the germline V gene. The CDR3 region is CASSPGDQGISNIQYF. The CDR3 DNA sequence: TGTGCCAGCAGTCCCGGAGATCAGGGTATATCAAACATTCAGTACTTC.

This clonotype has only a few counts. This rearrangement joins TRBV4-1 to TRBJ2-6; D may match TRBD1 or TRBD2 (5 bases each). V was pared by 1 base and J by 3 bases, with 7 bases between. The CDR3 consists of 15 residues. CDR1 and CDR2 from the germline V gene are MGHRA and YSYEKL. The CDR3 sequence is CASSQVGDGANVLTF. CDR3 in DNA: TGCGCCAGCAGCCAAGTGGGGGATGGGGCCAACGTCCTGACTTTC.

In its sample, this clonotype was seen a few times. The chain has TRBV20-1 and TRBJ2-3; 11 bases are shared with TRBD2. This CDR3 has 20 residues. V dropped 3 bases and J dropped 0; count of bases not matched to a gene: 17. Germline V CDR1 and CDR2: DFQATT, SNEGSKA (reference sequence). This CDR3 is CSARLLPGTSGPHSTDTQYF. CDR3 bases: TGCAGTGCTAGGCTACTTCCCGGGACTAGCGGCCCCCATAGCACAGATACGCAGTATTTT.

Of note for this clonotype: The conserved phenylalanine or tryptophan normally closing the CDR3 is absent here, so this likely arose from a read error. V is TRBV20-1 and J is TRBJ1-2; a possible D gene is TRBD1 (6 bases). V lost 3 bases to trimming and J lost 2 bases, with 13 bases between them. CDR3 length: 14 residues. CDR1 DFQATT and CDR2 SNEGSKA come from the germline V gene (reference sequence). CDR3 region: CSARRVQGNYGYTL. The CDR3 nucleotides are TGCAGTGCTAGGAGGGTACAGGGAAACTATGGCTACACCTTA.